Listed below are T cell receptor beta chains from one sample, sequenced in a study of identical twins. TCRdb reanalysed the 5' RACE reads using MiXCR and keeps one entry per CDR3 protein. This table has roughly 280,000 distinct CDR3 sequences, nearly 9.5% appearing once. These records were also assigned to another study, of yellow fever vaccine responses in identical twins.

Input material: CD8+ T cells sorted from blood. These receptors were taken from a woman younger than 30 in good health. Both conserved end residues are part of each CDR3. The D gene is left open where the match is weak. Size is stated for part of the rows, as once, few or many counts, or as a class when the clone is expanded.

CASSIDLLGEREYHGELFF | TGTGCCAGTAGTATAGATCTATTGGGCGAGCGGGAGTATCACGGGGAGCTGTTTTTT | TRBV19 | - | TRBD2 | TRBJ2-2
CASSQVRDGEQYF | TGTGCCAGCAGCCAAGTGAGGGATGGCGAGCAGTACTTC | TRBV4-2 | many | - | TRBJ2-7
CASSLEGAAPTDTQYF | TGTGCCAGCAGCTTAGAGGGCGCTGCCCCCACAGATACGCAGTATTTT | TRBV7-6 | many | - | TRBJ2-3
CASSQDSIPTDHEQYF | TGCGCCAGCAGCCAAGATAGTATCCCTACGGACCACGAGCAGTACTTC | TRBV4-3 | many | - | TRBJ2-7
CATSSVSGGEKLFF | TGTGCCACCAGCAGTGTGTCAGGGGGTGAAAAACTGTTTTTT | TRBV15 | few | TRBD1 | TRBJ1-4
CSAREDRTVGTQYF | TGCAGTGCTAGAGAGGACAGAACCGTCGGAACCCAGTACTTC | TRBV20-1 | - | - | TRBJ2-5
CATPTGVVGANVLTF | TGTGCCACCCCGACAGGAGTTGTAGGGGCCAACGTCCTGACTTTC | TRBV7-9 | few | - | TRBJ2-6
CASSYGSPSSYEQYF | TGTGCCAGCAGCTACGGGAGCCCCTCCTCCTACGAGCAGTACTTC | TRBV6-5 | many | - | TRBJ2-7
CASSEAVRVPVTQYF | TGTGCCAGCAGTGAGGCGGTGCGGGTCCCAGTGACCCAGTACTTC | TRBV2 | few | - | TRBJ2-5
CASSEEPPPETYNSPLHF | TGTGCCAGCAGTGAGGAGCCCCCTCCGGAGACCTATAATTCACCCCTCCACTTT | TRBV25-1 | few | - | TRBJ1-6
CASSWGAGELFF | TGTGCCAGCAGTTGGGGCGCCGGGGAGCTGTTTTTT | TRBV28 | many | - | TRBJ2-2
CARRSLAGTDTQYF | TGTGCCAGACGATCGCTAGCCGGCACAGATACGCAGTATTTT | TRBV9 | many | - | TRBJ2-3
CSAPRAAGPYEQYF | TGCAGTGCTCCCCGGGCGGCGGGACCCTACGAGCAGTACTTC | TRBV20-1 | - | - | TRBJ2-7
CASSQDQGSLYEQYF | TGCGCCAGCAGCCAAGATCAGGGGTCCCTCTACGAGCAGTACTTC | TRBV4-3 | few | - | TRBJ2-7
CASSFGHGASYEQYF | TGTGCCAGCAGTTTCGGACACGGGGCTTCCTACGAGCAGTACTTC | TRBV7-9 | - | - | TRBJ2-7
CAAGLWGGHQPQHF | TGTGCCGCTGGCCTCTGGGGGGGCCATCAGCCCCAGCATTTT | TRBV11-3 | - | - | TRBJ1-5
CASSSVDGGAVAKNIQYF | TGTGCCAGCAGCTCAGTGGACGGGGGGGCCGTAGCCAAAAACATTCAGTACTTC | TRBV13 | once | TRBD2 | TRBJ2-4
CASSRSPLAPLDEQYF | TGTGCCAGCAGCCGCTCCCCGCTAGCCCCTCTTGACGAGCAGTACTTC | TRBV3-1 | - | - | TRBJ2-7
CASSLGTGADTQYF | TGTGCCAGCAGCTTAGGCACAGGGGCGGATACGCAGTATTTT | TRBV7-8 | few | TRBD1 | TRBJ2-3
CASSQRASEQFF | TGTGCCAGCAGCCAGCGAGCCTCCGAGCAGTTCTTC | TRBV14 | - | - | TRBJ2-1
CASSANGQGGSSYEQYF | TGTGCCAGCAGCGCCAACGGACAGGGGGGTAGCTCCTACGAGCAGTACTTC | TRBV9 | many | TRBD1 | TRBJ2-7
CATSDFSAGGPHTQYF | TGTGCCACCAGTGATTTTTCGGCGGGAGGGCCGCATACGCAGTATTTT | TRBV24-1 | many | TRBD2 | TRBJ2-3
CASSINGLAGGYYNEQFF | TGTGCCAGCAGTATAAATGGACTAGCGGGAGGGTACTACAATGAGCAGTTCTTC | TRBV2 | few | TRBD2 | TRBJ2-1
CASSHGQGNTGELFF | TGCGCCAGCAGCCACGGACAGGGGAACACCGGGGAGCTGTTTTTT | TRBV4-3 | - | TRBD1 | TRBJ2-2
CAIRALDRGENEQFF | TGTGCCATCAGAGCACTGGACAGGGGCGAAAATGAGCAGTTCTTC | TRBV10-3 | - | TRBD1 | TRBJ2-1